The 10 T cell receptor beta chains given below trace back to one sample, sequenced in a study of technical replicates of blood from a few donors. TCRdb's copy holds only in-frame clones and misses some; the assay was immunoSEQ multiplex PCR. The data contain some 87,000 clones, 90% to 95% of them singletons. The sample consisted of T cells isolated from PBMCs. Every receptor here comes from a human donor in good health.

V is TRBV19 and J is TRBJ2-4; D gene unclear. Germline-derived CDR1 and CDR2 are LNHDA and SQIVND (reference sequence). The CDR3 covers 17 residues. Trimming removed 4 bases at V and 1 base at J, with 17 bases between. The CDR3 sequence is CASSNGGPEAAKNIQYF. The CDR3 nucleotides read TGTGCCAGTAGTAACGGTGGCCCCGAGGCGGCCAAAAACATTCAGTACTTC.

The V call is TRBV7-2, the J call TRBJ2-1; D ambiguous. The CDR3 totals 15 residues. Germline V CDR1 and CDR2: SGHTA, FQGNSA. The V gene lost 1 base and the J gene lost 9 bases, with 16 bases spanning the gap. The CDR3 reads CASSLGSLVSSEQFF. CDR3 bases: TGTGCCAGCAGCTTAGGTAGCCTGGTATCTAGTGAGCAGTTCTTC.

The chain uses TRBV7-9 and TRBJ2-2; TRBD2 might be the D (5 bases). CDR1 is SEHNR and CDR2 is FQNEAQ in the germline V gene (reference sequence). The germline V and J ends were trimmed by 5 bases and 7 bases, with 11 bases remaining between them. The CDR3 sequence is 13 residues long. CDR3 amino acids: CASSPSRGGELFF. The DNA for the CDR3 is TGTGCCAGCAGCCCATCCCGGGGCGGGGAGCTGTTTTTT.

This chain links TRBV5-1 with TRBJ2-7; D not certain. The V gene's germline CDR1 is SGHRS and CDR2 YFSETQ. This CDR3 contains 11 residues. Between the trimmed V and J ends, which lost 2 bases and 6 bases, there was a span of 6 bases. This CDR3 is CASSFMSEQYF. The CDR3 DNA reads as TGCGCCAGCAGCTTTATGAGCGAGCAGTACTTC.

The chain carries TRBV18 and TRBJ2-5; tentatively, D is TRBD1 (5 bases). Trimming cost V 1 base and J 2 bases, with 14 bases left between them. Germline V gives CDR1 KGHSH, CDR2 LQKENI. This CDR3 has 16 amino acids. The CDR3 loop is CASSPRISDRQETQYF. CDR3 sequence (DNA): TGTGCCAGCTCACCACGGATCTCCGACAGACAAGAGACCCAGTACTTC.

V gene TRBV20-1 combines with J gene TRBJ2-1; D is ambiguous. The CDR3 is 11 residues long. Trimming removed 1 base from V and 9 bases from J, with 7 bases in between. CDR1 DFQATT and CDR2 SNEGSKA come from the germline V gene (reference sequence). CDR3 nucleotide sequence: TGCAGTGCTAGAGGGAGTACTGAGCAGTTCTTC. This translates into CSARGSTEQFF.

Concerning this clone: Mismatch with germline at one junction end may stem from a read error. V and J are TRBV7-7 and TRBJ2-2, with 7 bases matching TRBD1. This CDR3 has 16 amino acids. Germline V CDR1 and CDR2: SSHAT, FNYEAQ (reference sequence). CDR3 DNA: TGTGCTAGCAGCTCAGGGACAGCGTCAAGTACCGGGGAGCTGTTTTTT. This gives the protein CASSSGTASSTGELFF.

The gene calls are TRBV29-1 and TRBJ1-1; no clear D. Trimming shortened V by 1 base and J by 0 bases, and 9 bases separated the two germline ends. Germline V gene data show CDR1 as SQVTM and CDR2 as ANQGSEA. The CDR3 length is 14 residues. CDR3 nucleotides: TGCAGCGTTGAAGTCTCGCGAGTGAACACTGAAGCTTTCTTT. Amino acids: CSVEVSRVNTEAFF.

This chain uses TRBV18 with TRBJ1-5; the D is unclear. This CDR3 spans 13 amino acids. The germline V gene has CDR1 KGHSH and CDR2 LQKENI. The V end was cut by 1 base, the J end by 5 bases, with 6 bases between. The CDR3, as DNA: TGTGCCAGCTCACCACACACAGATCAGCCCCAGCATTTT. It translates to CASSPHTDQPQHF.

The rearrangement links TRBV5-4 to TRBJ1-5; D not resolved. The V and J ends lost 0 bases and 4 bases respectively, with 5 bases between them. The germline CDR1 and CDR2 sequences are SGHNT and YYREEE (reference sequence). CDR3 size: 13 residues. This CDR3 is CASSLDSNQPQHF. In DNA form, the CDR3 reads TGTGCCAGCAGCTTGGACAGTAATCAGCCCCAGCATTTT. Based on the CDR3 plus reference TRBV5-4 and TRBJ1-5, the full variable domain is ETGVTQSPTHLIKTRGQQVTLRCSSQSGHNTVSWYQQALGQGPQFIFQYYREEENGRGNFPPRFSGLQFPNYSSELNVNALELDDSALYLCASSLDSNQPQHFGDGTRLSIL.